This TCR beta chain appears in the sequencing data of a study of siplizumab effects on memory and regulatory T cells. With regard to this clone: Its antigen is undetermined.

Whole-study findings and limits: Naive T cells looked more diverse than memory cells, and they looked like major contributors to the alloresponse. Mappable alloreactive CD4+ clones averaged around 74% Treg-derived with siplizumab versus about 28% in controls. It was never confirmed that proliferating Tregs from siplizumab cultures were suppressive.

The CDR3 covers 13 residues. The V and J ends lost 9 bases and 2 bases respectively, with 12 bases between them. CDR1 SNHLY and CDR2 FYNNEI come from the germline V gene. Each sample yielded about 9.9 x 10^4 assayed TCR templates. Profiling relied on immunoSEQ multiplex PCR, and the TCRdb table lists in-frame clones only, not all of them. The table lists some 100,000 clones, around 95% of them singletons. The receptor's source is a human donor in good health. The V and J genes are TRBV2 and TRBJ2-3, with D perhaps assigned TRBD1 or TRBD2 (5 bases each). The sequenced sample consisted of Tregs sorted from blood. In DNA, the CDR3 is TGTGCCAGTTGGGGGAAAGACACAGATACGCAGTATTTT. Protein sequence: CASWGKDTDTQYF.